Described below is a single TCR beta chain sequence and its context. The source of the sample is a study of blood T cell repertoires in COVID-19. Overall study context: The origin of the acute and convalescent COVID-19 samples was the United States, Italy and Spain. PBMCs, B-cell-depleted T cells, or T cells were the source of the cDNA or gDNA that made up the material.

Clinical histories supplied by participants themselves formed the basis of cohort assignment. Before being deemed recovered, Cohort 3 donors had two negative PCRs, clearance, or symptom resolution. Libraries were prepared by immunoSEQ multiplex PCR; TCRdb keeps only in-frame clonotypes and omits some of them. The sample carries 140,000 or so clones, over 80% recorded once. V was trimmed by 6 bases and J by 7 bases, leaving 16 bases between them. Germline CDR1 reads LNHDA; CDR2 reads SQIVND (reference sequence). This CDR3 comprises 14 residues. This clonotype originated in a woman between 40 and 50 years old who had recovered from COVID-19. The chain links TRBV19 to TRBJ1-5, with D maybe TRBD1 (6 bases). The material sequenced was PBMCs or T cells enriched from blood (not recorded which). CDR3 in amino acids: CASRFGGAGQPQHF. The DNA for the CDR3 is TGTGCCAGTAGGTTTGGGGGGGCAGGGCAGCCCCAGCATTTT.